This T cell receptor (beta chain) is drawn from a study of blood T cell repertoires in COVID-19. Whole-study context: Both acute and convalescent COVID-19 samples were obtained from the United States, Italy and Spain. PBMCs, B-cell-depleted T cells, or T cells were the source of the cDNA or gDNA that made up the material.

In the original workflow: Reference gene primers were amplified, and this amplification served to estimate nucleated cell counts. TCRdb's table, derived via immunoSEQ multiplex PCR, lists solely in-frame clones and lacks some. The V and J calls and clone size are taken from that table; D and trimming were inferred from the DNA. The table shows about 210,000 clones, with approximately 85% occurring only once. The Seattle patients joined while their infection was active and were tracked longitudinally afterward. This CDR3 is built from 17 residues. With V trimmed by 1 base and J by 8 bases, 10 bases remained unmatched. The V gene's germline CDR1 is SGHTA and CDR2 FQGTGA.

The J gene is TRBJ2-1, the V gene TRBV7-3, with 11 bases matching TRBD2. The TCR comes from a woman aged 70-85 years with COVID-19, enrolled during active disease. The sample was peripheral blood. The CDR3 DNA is TGTGCCAGCAGCTTAAGTGGTAGCGGGAGGGGTGTGGATGAGCAGTTCTTC. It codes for CASSLSGSGRGVDEQFF. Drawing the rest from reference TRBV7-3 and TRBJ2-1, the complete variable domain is GAGVSQTPSNKVTEKGKYVELRCDPISGHTALYWYRQSLGQGPEFLIYFQGTGAADDSGLPNDRFFAVRPEGSVSTLKIQRTERGDSAVYLCASSLSGSGRGVDEQFFGPGTRLTVL.